Presented here are 8 T cell receptor beta chains from one specimen sequenced in a study of blood T cell repertoires in COVID-19. Using immunoSEQ multiplex PCR, the repertoire was profiled, and TCRdb retains in-frame clones only, with some absent. The table includes about 130,000 clones, 84% detected once. Sequenced sample: peripheral blood. These receptors were taken from a woman over 75 with acute or convalescent COVID-19.

DNA for the CDR3: TGTGCCAGCAGCTTAGCGTCAACAGGGGAACGCACTGAAGCTTTCTTT. The encoded protein is CASSLASTGERTEAFF. The chain carries TRBV7-8 and TRBJ1-1, with 7 nucleotides matching TRBD1. The CDR3 is 16 amino acids. Germline V CDR1 and CDR2: SGHVS, FQNEAQ. Trimming removed 0 bases from V and 4 bases from J; junction bases left unmatched: 8.

This clone was counted between two and nine times. The rearrangement joins TRBV19 to TRBJ2-1; 8 bases fit TRBD2. Losses at the gene ends were 4 bases for V and 2 bases for J; bases not matched to a gene: 1. The CDR3 loop spans 14 amino acids. The germline V gene has CDR1 LNHDA and CDR2 SQIVND (reference sequence). The DNA for the CDR3 is TGTGCCAGTAGTACGGGAGGGGCCTACAATGAGCAGTTCTTC. It encodes CASSTGGAYNEQFF. Filled out from reference TRBV19 and TRBJ2-1, the complete variable domain reads DGGITQSPKYLFRKEGQNVTLSCEQNLNHDAMYWYRQDPGQGLRLIYYSQIVNDFQKGDIAEGYSVSREKKESFPLTVTSAQKNPTAFYLCASSTGGAYNEQFFGPGTRLTVL.

The CDR3, as DNA: TGTGCCAGCACCCAGGGCTATAGCCAAGAGACCCAGTACTTC. This codes for CASTQGYSQETQYF. This sequence joins TRBV2 and TRBJ2-5, with D perhaps matching TRBD1 (5 bases). Germline assignment: CDR1 SNHLY and CDR2 FYNNEI. This CDR3 contains 14 residues. The V and J ends lost 7 bases and 1 base respectively, with 13 bases between them.

This clone was seen just once. V is TRBV18 and J is TRBJ2-7, with 8 positions matching TRBD2. The germline gives CDR1 KGHSH, CDR2 LQKENI. This CDR3 is built from 16 residues. The ends lost 0 bases at V and 6 bases at J; junction bases unmatched: 10. Written as DNA, the CDR3 is TGTGCCAGCTCACCACCATCGGGAGGGGGTCGGGGCGAGCAGTACTTC. Its translation: CASSPPSGGGRGEQYF.

This chain uses TRBV5-1 with TRBJ2-7; 7 nucleotides agree with TRBD2. Losses at the gene ends were 0 bases for V and 6 bases for J; bases not matched to a gene: 6. Germline V lookup: CDR1 SGHRS, CDR2 YFSETQ. This CDR3 contains 14 residues. DNA of the CDR3: TGCGCCAGCAGCTTGGCTCAGGGAGGGGTCGAGCAGTACTTC. This codes for CASSLAQGGVEQYF.

The chain uses TRBV4-3 and TRBJ2-1; D ambiguous. In germline, CDR1 is LGHNA, CDR2 YSLEER. The CDR3 spans 14 residues. Trimming shortened V by 7 bases and J by 0 bases, and 10 bases separated the two germline ends. In nucleotides, the CDR3 is TGCGCCAGCAATCCAGGCCGCTCCTACAATGAGCAGTTCTTC. Translated: CASNPGRSYNEQFF.

CDR3 loop: CASTPGESTQYF. CDR3 DNA sequence: TGTGCCAGCACCCCCGGGGAAAGCACGCAGTATTTT. The chain combines TRBV12-3 or TRBV12-4 with TRBJ2-3; tentative D call: TRBD2 (5 bases). The V end was cut by 7 bases, the J end by 9 bases, with 14 bases between. The CDR3 runs 12 residues.

The rearrangement uses TRBV4-3 and TRBJ2-7; 8 nucleotides agree with TRBD1. V lost 2 bases to trimming and J lost 4 bases; unmatched junction nucleotides: 1. The CDR3 runs to 13 residues. CDR1 LGHNA and CDR2 YSLEER come from the germline V gene. The CDR3 DNA reads TGCGCCAGCAGCCAATACAGGGGGTACGAGCAGTACTTC. This translates into CASSQYRGYEQYF.